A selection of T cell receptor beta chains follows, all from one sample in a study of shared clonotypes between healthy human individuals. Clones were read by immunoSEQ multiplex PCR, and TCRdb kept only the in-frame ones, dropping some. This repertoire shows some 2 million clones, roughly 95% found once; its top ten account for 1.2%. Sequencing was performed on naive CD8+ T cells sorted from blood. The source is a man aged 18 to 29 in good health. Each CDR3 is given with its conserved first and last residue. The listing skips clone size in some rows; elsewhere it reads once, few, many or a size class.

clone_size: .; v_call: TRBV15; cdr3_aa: CATSRGILNQPQHF
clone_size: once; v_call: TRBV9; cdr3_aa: CASSPGGRSYEQYF
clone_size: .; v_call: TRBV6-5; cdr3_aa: CASSLTSSYGYTF
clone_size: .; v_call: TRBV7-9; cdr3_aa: CASSWPHQGESTEAFF
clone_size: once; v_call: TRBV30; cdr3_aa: CAWSADWGNEQYF
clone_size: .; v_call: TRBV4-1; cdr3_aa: CASSRTSGSMDTQYF
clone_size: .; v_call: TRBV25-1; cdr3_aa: CASSGTDSYEQYF
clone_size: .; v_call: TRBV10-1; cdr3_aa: CASSETLAGRHEQFF
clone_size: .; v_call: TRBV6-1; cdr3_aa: CASSEAEALNTEAFF
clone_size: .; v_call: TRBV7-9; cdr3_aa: CASSDGTDRAQPQHF
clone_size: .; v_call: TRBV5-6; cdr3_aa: CASSYGQILTHSPLHF
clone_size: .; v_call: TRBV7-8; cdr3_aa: CASSLLLMASYEQYF
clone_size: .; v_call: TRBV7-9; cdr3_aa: CASSSTGQANTEAFF
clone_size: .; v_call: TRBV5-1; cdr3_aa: CASSTKPGTGSSYEQYF
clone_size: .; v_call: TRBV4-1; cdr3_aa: CASSHSKTGAVKLFF
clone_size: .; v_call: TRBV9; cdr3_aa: CASSTDGGNQPQHF
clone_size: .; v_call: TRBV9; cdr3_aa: CASSVHGGASDTQYF
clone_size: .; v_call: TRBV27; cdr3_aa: CASSLSSFPTDTQYF
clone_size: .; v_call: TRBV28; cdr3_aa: CASSPTWQPNTEAFF
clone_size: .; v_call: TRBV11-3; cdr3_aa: CASSLRGPGTSGSDTQYF
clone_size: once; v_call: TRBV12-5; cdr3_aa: CASGNRGYGYTF
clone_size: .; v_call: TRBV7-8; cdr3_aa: CASSWAGSYNEQFF
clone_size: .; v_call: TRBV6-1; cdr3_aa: CASSDPGWETQYF
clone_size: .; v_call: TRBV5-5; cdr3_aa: CASSLVALYSYEQYF
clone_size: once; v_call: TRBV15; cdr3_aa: CATSRTLAGGNYNEQFF